This TCR beta chain was obtained from a study of T cells in women clearing cervical HPV infection. Across the study: Case blood was drawn a median 149 days after lesion detection. Study results and caveats: Unknown T-cell numbers per sample may underlie the richness differences.

As regards this clone: Its antigen is currently unknown.

Profiling relied on immunoSEQ multiplex PCR, and the TCRdb table lists in-frame clones only, not all of them. Its clone listing holds around 21,000 clones. This TCR was sampled from a woman aged 18 to 75 with a cervical HPV16 infection that either progressed to CIN3+ or cleared (not recorded which). Sequencing input: blood buffy coat.

The CDR3 sequence is CASSVAGGNTDTQYF. The CDR3 DNA, read in part, is TGTGCCAGCAGCGTAGCGGGAGGGAACACAGATACG. J is TRBJ2-3 and V is TRBV6-4, with 11 bases identical to TRBD2. The read falls 3 residues short of the CDR3 end, and the missing part is taken from the germline J gene. CDR1 is MRHNA, CDR2 SNTAGT, per germline. V gave up 6 bases and J gave up 2 bases; unmatched junction bases: 4. The CDR3 is 15 amino acids.